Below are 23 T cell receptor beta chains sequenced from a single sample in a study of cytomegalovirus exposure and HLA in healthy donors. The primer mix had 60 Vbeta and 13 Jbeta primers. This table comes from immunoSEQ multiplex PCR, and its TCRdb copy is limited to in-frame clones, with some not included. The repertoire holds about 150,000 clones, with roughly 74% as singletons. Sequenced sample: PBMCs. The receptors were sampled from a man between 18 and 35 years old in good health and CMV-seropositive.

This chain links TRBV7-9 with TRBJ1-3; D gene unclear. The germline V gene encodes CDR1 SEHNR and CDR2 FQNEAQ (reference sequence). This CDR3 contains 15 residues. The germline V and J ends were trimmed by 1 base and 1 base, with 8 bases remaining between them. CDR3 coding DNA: TGTGCCAGCAGCTTAGATGGGCGATCTGGAAACACCATATATTTT. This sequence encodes CASSLDGRSGNTIYF. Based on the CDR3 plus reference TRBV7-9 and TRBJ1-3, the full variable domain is DTGVSQNPRHKITKRGQNVTFRCDPISEHNRLYWYRQTLGQGPEFLTYFQNEAQLEKSRLLSDRFSAERPKGSFSTLEIQRTEQGDSAMYLCASSLDGRSGNTIYFGEGSWLTVV.

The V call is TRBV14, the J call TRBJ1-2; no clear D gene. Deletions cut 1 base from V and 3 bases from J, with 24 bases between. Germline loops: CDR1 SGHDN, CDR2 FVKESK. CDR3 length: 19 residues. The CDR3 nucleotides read TGTGCCAGCAGCCAAGGAACAAATCGACGGAGGCTAACAGACTATGGCTACACCTTC. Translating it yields CASSQGTNRRRLTDYGYTF.

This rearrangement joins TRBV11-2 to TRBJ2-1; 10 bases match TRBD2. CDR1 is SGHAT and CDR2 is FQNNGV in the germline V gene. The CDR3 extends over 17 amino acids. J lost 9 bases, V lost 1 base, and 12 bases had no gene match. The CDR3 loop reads CASSLGLGLAGECEQFF. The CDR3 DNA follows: TGTGCCAGCAGCTTAGGTTTAGGGCTAGCGGGAGAGTGTGAGCAGTTCTTC.

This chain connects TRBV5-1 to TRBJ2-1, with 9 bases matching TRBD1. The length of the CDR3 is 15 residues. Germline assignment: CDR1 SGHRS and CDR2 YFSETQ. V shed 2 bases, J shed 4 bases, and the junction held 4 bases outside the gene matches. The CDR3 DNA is TGCGCCAGCAGCTTCCGGGACAGGGATTACAATGAGCAGTTCTTC. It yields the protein CASSFRDRDYNEQFF.

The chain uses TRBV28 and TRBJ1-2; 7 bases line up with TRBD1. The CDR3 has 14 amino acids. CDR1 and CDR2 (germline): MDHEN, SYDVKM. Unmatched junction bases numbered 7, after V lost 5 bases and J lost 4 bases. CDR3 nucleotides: TGTGCCAGCAGTCTCACAGGGGAAGGCTATGGCTACACCTTC. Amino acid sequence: CASSLTGEGYGYTF.

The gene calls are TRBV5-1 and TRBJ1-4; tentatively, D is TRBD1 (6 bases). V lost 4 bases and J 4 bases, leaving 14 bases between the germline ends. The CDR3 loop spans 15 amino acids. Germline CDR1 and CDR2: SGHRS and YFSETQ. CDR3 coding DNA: TGCGCCAGCAGCCGAAGCGGGACAAGTAATGAAAAACTGTTTTTT. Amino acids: CASSRSGTSNEKLFF. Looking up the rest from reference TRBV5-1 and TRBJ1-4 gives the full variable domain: KAGVTQTPRYLIKTRGQQVTLSCSPISGHRSVSWYQQTPGQGLQFLFEYFSETQRNKGNFPGRFSGRQFSNSRSEMNVSTLELGDSALYLCASSRSGTSNEKLFFGSGTQLSVL.

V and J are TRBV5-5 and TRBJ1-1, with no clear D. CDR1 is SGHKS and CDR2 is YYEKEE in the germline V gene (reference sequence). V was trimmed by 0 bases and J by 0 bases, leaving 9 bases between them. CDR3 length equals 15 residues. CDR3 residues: CASSLGSSMNTEAFF. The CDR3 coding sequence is TGTGCCAGCAGCTTGGGGTCCTCTATGAACACTGAAGCTTTCTTT.

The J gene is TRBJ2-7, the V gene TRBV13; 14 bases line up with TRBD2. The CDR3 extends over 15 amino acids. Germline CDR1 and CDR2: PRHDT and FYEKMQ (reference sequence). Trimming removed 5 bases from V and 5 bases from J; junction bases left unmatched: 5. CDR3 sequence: CASSAGTSGRNEQYF. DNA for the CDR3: TGTGCCAGCAGCGCCGGGACTAGCGGGAGAAACGAGCAGTACTTC. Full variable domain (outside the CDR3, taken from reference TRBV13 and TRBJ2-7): AAGVIQSPRHLIKEKRETATLKCYPIPRHDTVYWYQQGPGQDPQFLISFYEKMQSDKGSIPDRFSAQQFSDYHSELNMSSLELGDSALYFCASSAGTSGRNEQYFGPGTRLTVT.

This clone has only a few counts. CDR3 DNA sequence: TGCGCCAGCAGCGCCACGGGACAGGGTGGGGAAAAACTGTTTTTT. Translated: CASSATGQGGEKLFF. The chain joins TRBV5-1 to TRBJ1-4; 9 nucleotides match TRBD1. This CDR3 has 15 amino acids. The V and J ends lost 4 bases and 8 bases, in that order; junction bases with no gene match: 9. Germline V lookup: CDR1 SGHRS, CDR2 YFSETQ.

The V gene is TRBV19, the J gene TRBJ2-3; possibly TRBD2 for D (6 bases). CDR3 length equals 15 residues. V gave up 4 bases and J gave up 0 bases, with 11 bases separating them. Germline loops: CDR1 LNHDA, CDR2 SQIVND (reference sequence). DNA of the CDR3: TGTGCCAGTAGTACGACTAGAGTAAGCACAGATACGCAGTATTTT. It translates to CASSTTRVSTDTQYF.

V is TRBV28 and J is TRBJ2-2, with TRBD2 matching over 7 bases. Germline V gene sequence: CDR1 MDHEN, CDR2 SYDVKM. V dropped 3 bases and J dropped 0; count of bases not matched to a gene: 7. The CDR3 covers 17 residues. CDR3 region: CASSFVGGAPNTGELFF. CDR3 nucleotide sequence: TGTGCCAGCAGTTTTGTGGGAGGGGCCCCGAACACCGGGGAGCTGTTTTTT.

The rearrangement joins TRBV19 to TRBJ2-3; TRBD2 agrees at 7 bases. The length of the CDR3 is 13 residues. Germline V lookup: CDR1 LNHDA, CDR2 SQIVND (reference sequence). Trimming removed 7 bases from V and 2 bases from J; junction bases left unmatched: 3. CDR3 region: CASMGRATDTQYF. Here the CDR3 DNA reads TGTGCCAGTATGGGGAGGGCCACAGATACGCAGTATTTT.

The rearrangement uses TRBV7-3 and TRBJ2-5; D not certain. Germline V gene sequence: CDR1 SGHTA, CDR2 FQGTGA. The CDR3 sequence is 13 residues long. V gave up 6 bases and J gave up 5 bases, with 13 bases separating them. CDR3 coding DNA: TGTGCCAGCAGTCTCTCAGTGAGGGAGACCCAGTACTTC. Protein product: CASSLSVRETQYF.

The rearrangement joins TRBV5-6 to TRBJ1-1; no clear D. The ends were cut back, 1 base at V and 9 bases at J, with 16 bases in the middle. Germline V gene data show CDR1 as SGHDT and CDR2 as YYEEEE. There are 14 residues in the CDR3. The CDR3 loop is CASSLLNPVPKAFF. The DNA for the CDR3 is TGTGCCAGCAGCTTGCTTAACCCCGTCCCTAAAGCTTTCTTT. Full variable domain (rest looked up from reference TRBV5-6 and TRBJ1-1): DAGVTQSPTHLIKTRGQQVTLRCSPKSGHDTVSWYQQALGQGPQFIFQYYEEEERQRGNFPDRFSGHQFPNYSSELNVNALLLGDSALYLCASSLLNPVPKAFFGQGTRLTVV.

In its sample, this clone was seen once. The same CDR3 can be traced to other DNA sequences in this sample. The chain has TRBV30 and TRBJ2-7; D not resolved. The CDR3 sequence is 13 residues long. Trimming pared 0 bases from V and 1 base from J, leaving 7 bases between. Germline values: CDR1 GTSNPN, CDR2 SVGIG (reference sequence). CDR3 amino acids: CAWSVGGSYEQYF. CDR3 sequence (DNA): TGTGCCTGGAGTGTAGGCGGTTCCTACGAGCAGTACTTC.

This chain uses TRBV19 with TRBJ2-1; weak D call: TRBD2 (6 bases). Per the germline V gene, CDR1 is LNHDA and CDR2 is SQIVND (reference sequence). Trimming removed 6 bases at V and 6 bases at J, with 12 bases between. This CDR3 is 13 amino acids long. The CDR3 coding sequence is TGTGCCAGTAGAATTGGTAGCGGCAATGAGCAGTTCTTC. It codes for CASRIGSGNEQFF.

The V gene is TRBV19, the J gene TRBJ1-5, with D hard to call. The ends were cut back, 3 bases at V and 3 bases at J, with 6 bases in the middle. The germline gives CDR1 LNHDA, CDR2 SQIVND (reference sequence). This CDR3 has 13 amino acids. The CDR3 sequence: CASSMADNQPQHF. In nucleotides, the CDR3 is TGTGCCAGTAGTATGGCAGACAATCAGCCCCAGCATTTT.

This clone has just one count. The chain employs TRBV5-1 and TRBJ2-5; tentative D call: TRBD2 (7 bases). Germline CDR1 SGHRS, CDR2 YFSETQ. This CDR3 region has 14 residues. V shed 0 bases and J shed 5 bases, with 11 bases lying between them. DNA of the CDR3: TGCGCCAGCAGCTTGGTGGGGGGGCTGGAGACCCAGTACTTC. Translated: CASSLVGGLETQYF.

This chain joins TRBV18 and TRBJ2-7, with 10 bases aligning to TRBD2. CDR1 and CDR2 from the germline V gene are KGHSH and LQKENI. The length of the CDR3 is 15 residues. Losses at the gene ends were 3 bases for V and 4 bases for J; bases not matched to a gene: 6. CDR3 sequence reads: CASSPSSGSRYEQYF. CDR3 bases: TGTGCCAGCTCACCCTCTAGCGGGAGTAGGTACGAGCAGTACTTC.

The CDR3 sequence: CASSESKNRGLGEQFF. In DNA, the CDR3 is TGTGCCAGCAGTGAGTCGAAAAACAGGGGGCTAGGTGAGCAGTTCTTC. The V gene is TRBV2, the J gene TRBJ2-1; 9 nucleotides match TRBD1. CDR1 is SNHLY and CDR2 is FYNNEI in the germline V gene. The CDR3 has 16 amino acids. V lost 3 bases to trimming and J lost 9 bases; unmatched junction nucleotides: 12.

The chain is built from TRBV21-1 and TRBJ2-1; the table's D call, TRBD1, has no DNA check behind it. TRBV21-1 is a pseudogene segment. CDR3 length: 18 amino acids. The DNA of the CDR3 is TGTGCCAGCAGCATTATAGCCCCGGACAGGGAGTTTGGCAATGAGCAGTTCTTC. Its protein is CASSIIAPDREFGNEQFF.

The CDR3: CASSVVGTNEQFF. The CDR3 DNA reads as TGTGCCAGCAGCGTAGTGGGGACTAATGAGCAGTTCTTC. This chain joins TRBV9 and TRBJ2-1; TRBD2 is a possible D gene (6 bases). Germline V lookup: CDR1 SGDLS, CDR2 YYNGEE. This CDR3 contains 13 residues. V shed 0 bases and J shed 7 bases, with 8 bases lying between them.

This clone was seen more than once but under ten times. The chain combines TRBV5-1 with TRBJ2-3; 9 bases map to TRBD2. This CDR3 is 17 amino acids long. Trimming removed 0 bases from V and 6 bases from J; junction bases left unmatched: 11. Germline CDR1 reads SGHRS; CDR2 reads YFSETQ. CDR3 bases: TGCGCCAGCAGCTTGGAAGGCGGGAGGGACGGAGCGGATACGCAGTATTTT. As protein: CASSLEGGRDGADTQYF.